A single sample is the source of the 22 T cell receptor beta chains below, sequenced in a study of control samples from healthy donors and cancer patients. TCRdb keeps only in-frame clones here, not all; method: immunoSEQ multiplex PCR. The table lists 99,000 or so clones, approximately 83% of them singletons. Sequenced sample: blood. These TCRs come from a woman between 45 and 60 years old in good health.

V gene TRBV27 combines with J gene TRBJ2-1; 8 nucleotides align to TRBD1. Per germline, CDR1 MNHEY and CDR2 SMNVEV (reference sequence). This CDR3 comprises 14 residues. V lost 10 bases to trimming and J lost 4 bases; unmatched junction nucleotides: 9. Written as DNA, the CDR3 is TGTGCCACCTCAGGACAGGGAATATACAATGAGCAGTTCTTC. Protein: CATSGQGIYNEQFF.

This chain connects TRBV9 to TRBJ1-6; D call uncertain. The CDR3 covers 13 residues. Deletions cut 4 bases from V and 8 bases from J, with 10 bases between. Looked up from germline, CDR1 is SGDLS and CDR2 is YYNGEE. The CDR3 DNA follows: TGTGCCAGCAGCCCCCAGGTTGATTCACCCCTCCACTTT. It translates to CASSPQVDSPLHF. Filled out from reference TRBV9 and TRBJ1-6, the complete variable domain reads DSGVTQTPKHLITATGQRVTLRCSPRSGDLSVYWYQQSLDQGLQFLIQYYNGEERAKGNILERFSAQQFPDLHSELNLSSLELGDSALYFCASSPQVDSPLHFGNGTRLTVT.

V and J are TRBV9 and TRBJ1-2, with unresolved D. There are 16 residues in the CDR3. Trimming pared 6 bases from V and 7 bases from J, leaving 25 bases between. Germline values: CDR1 SGDLS, CDR2 YYNGEE. The CDR3 reads CASTSSPRSRVGGYTF. CDR3 DNA: TGTGCCAGCACCTCGTCGCCGCGGTCTCGGGTGGGTGGCTACACCTTC.

The rearrangement links TRBV7-9 to TRBJ1-6; D gene unclear. Trimming cost V 5 bases and J 14 bases, with 10 bases left between them. The germline V gene encodes CDR1 SEHNR and CDR2 FQNEAQ (reference sequence). CDR3 size: 11 residues. The DNA for the CDR3 is TGTGCCAGCAGCCCTCCCAAGGCCCTCCACTTT. Translating gives CASSPPKALHF. The whole variable domain, remainder taken from reference TRBV7-9 and TRBJ1-6, is DTGVSQNPRHKITKRGQNVTFRCDPISEHNRLYWYRQTLGQGPEFLTYFQNEAQLEKSRLLSDRFSAERPKGSFSTLEIQRTEQGDSAMYLCASSPPKALHFGNGTRLTVT.

V usage is TRBV29-1 and J usage is TRBJ2-2; TRBD1 matches at 12 bases. Germline CDR1 reads SQVTM; CDR2 reads ANQGSEA. V lost 6 bases to trimming and J lost 5 bases; unmatched junction nucleotides: 1. The CDR3 contains 13 residues. The CDR3 coding sequence is TGCAGCGTGGGACAGGGGGCGACCGGGGAGCTGTTTTTT. Translating it yields CSVGQGATGELFF.

This sequence joins TRBV11-3 and TRBJ2-7, with 13 bases matching TRBD2. The length of the CDR3 is 16 residues. Germline V lookup: CDR1 SGHNT, CDR2 YENEEA. With 5 bases clipped from V and 5 bases from J, the junction kept 9 bases outside the gene matches. The CDR3 is CASSIVLAGGHDEQYF. The CDR3 DNA sequence: TGTGCCAGCAGCATAGTACTAGCGGGAGGGCACGACGAGCAGTACTTC.

In nucleotides, the CDR3 is TGTGCCAGCAGCTTATCAGCGTGGGCTGGAAACACCATATATTTT. Translated: CASSLSAWAGNTIYF. The rearrangement uses TRBV7-2 and TRBJ1-3; D gene ambiguous. Trimming took off 2 bases at V and 2 bases at J, with 10 bases between the two ends. The germline CDR1 and CDR2 sequences are SGHTA and FQGNSA. CDR3 length: 15 amino acids.

This clone has only one observation. The chain carries TRBV7-3 and TRBJ2-3; D possibly corresponds to TRBD2 (6 bases). Trimming shortened V by 1 base and J by 3 bases, and 11 bases separated the two germline ends. Germline CDR1 reads SGHTA; CDR2 reads FQGTGA. The CDR3 is made up of 15 amino acids. The CDR3 spells CASSLNGGFTDTQYF. The CDR3 bases are TGTGCCAGCAGCTTAAATGGGGGGTTTACAGATACGCAGTATTTT.

V is TRBV5-1 and J is TRBJ1-1, with 12 bases aligning to TRBD1. The CDR3 runs 15 residues. V was clipped by 5 bases and J by 5 bases; unmatched bases: 7. The V gene's germline CDR1 is SGHRS and CDR2 YFSETQ. CDR3 nucleotides: TGCGCCAGCAGGGGACAGGGGGCACTGGGGACTGAAGCTTTCTTT. This sequence encodes CASRGQGALGTEAFF.

The chain employs TRBV28 and TRBJ2-1, with D possibly TRBD1 on 5 matching bases. The CDR3 has 16 amino acids. Trimming cost V 5 bases and J 6 bases, with 20 bases left between them. Germline assignment: CDR1 MDHEN and CDR2 SYDVKM. The CDR3 spells CASSTRQQPSINEQFF. The DNA for the CDR3 is TGTGCCAGCAGTACCAGACAGCAACCTTCCATCAATGAGCAGTTCTTC.

The chain employs TRBV19 and TRBJ2-7, with 7 positions matching TRBD2. The CDR3 sequence is 16 residues long. The V gene end was trimmed by 3 bases and the J gene end by 4 bases; junction bases not matched to a gene: 12. Germline CDR1 reads LNHDA; CDR2 reads SQIVND (reference sequence). CDR3 DNA: TGTGCCAGTAGTATTACGGCTAGCGGTGTGCAGTACGAGCAGTACTTC. Protein: CASSITASGVQYEQYF.

V is TRBV29-1 and J is TRBJ2-7; no firm D call. The CDR3 loop spans 12 amino acids. Trimming left V 5 bases short and J 3 bases short, with 11 bases between. Per germline, CDR1 SQVTM and CDR2 ANQGSEA. The CDR3 sequence is CSVSNQHYEQYF. CDR3 in DNA: TGCAGCGTTTCAAACCAACACTACGAGCAGTACTTC.

The J gene is TRBJ1-6, the V gene TRBV5-1, with D possibly matching TRBD1 (5 bases). V dropped 3 bases and J dropped 7 bases, with 11 bases sitting between them. The V gene's germline CDR1 is SGHRS and CDR2 YFSETQ. The CDR3 is 14 residues long. The CDR3 here is CASSSGTDNSPLHF. DNA of the CDR3: TGCGCCAGCAGCTCGGGGACGGACAATTCACCCCTCCACTTT.

CDR3: CSVQDRGRGYTF. The DNA for the CDR3 is TGCAGCGTCCAGGACAGGGGGAGAGGCTACACCTTC. J is TRBJ1-2 and V is TRBV29-1; 10 positions match TRBD1. With 6 bases clipped from V and 8 bases from J, the junction kept 6 bases outside the gene matches. CDR3 length: 12 amino acids. Germline V gene data show CDR1 as SQVTM and CDR2 as ANQGSEA.

The V gene is TRBV2, the J gene TRBJ2-7; 10 bases are a match to TRBD1. The V and J ends lost 4 bases and 5 bases, in that order; junction bases with no gene match: 8. The CDR3 consists of 15 residues. Looked up from germline, CDR1 is SNHLY and CDR2 is FYNNEI. Here the CDR3 reads CASSGWDRGSHEQYF. As DNA, the CDR3 is TGTGCCAGCAGTGGTTGGGACAGGGGATCCCACGAGCAGTACTTC.

This clone was seen a few times. The chain links TRBV5-1 to TRBJ2-5; D is possibly TRBD1 or TRBD2 (5 bases each). CDR1 and CDR2 (germline): SGHRS, YFSETQ. This CDR3 spans 15 amino acids. Trimming stripped 5 bases from V and 1 base from J, with 15 bases between. CDR3 nucleotide sequence: TGCGCCAGCAGAGCCAGCAGGGACGGCCAAGAGACCCAGTACTTC. It specifies CASRASRDGQETQYF.

V usage is TRBV6-2 or TRBV6-3 and J usage is TRBJ2-1, with D perhaps given as TRBD1 or TRBD2 (5 bases each). Germline V gene sequence: CDR1 MNHEY, CDR2 SVGEGT. The CDR3 runs to 16 residues. V was trimmed by 0 bases and J by 4 bases, leaving 13 bases between them. This CDR3 reads CASSYSWGSGYNEQFF. The CDR3 DNA reads as TGTGCCAGCAGTTACTCTTGGGGGTCGGGGTACAATGAGCAGTTCTTC.

V is TRBV6-1 and J is TRBJ1-2; a possible D gene is TRBD1 (5 bases). Germline assignment: CDR1 MNHNS and CDR2 SASEGT. Trimming removed 2 bases from V and 6 bases from J, with 13 bases in between. This CDR3 region has 14 residues. CDR3 amino acids: CASSENGRVNGYTF. The CDR3 DNA sequence: TGTGCCAGCAGTGAAAACGGCAGGGTTAATGGCTACACCTTC.

The chain combines TRBV11-2 with TRBJ2-1, with no clear D. CDR1 SGHAT and CDR2 FQNNGV come from the germline V gene. The CDR3 spans 12 residues. The V end was cut by 7 bases, the J end by 10 bases, with 14 bases between. DNA for the CDR3: TGTGCCAGCACCCTATCCGATTCCGAGCAGTTCTTC. Its protein is CASTLSDSEQFF.

J is TRBJ2-2 and V is TRBV9; tentatively, D is TRBD2 (5 bases). The CDR3 contains 16 residues. Per germline, CDR1 SGDLS and CDR2 YYNGEE. The V and J ends lost 0 bases and 1 base respectively, with 10 bases between them. DNA of the CDR3: TGTGCCAGCAGCGTAGGGCAAGCGGTGAACACCGGGGAGCTGTTTTTT. Its protein is CASSVGQAVNTGELFF.

The V gene is TRBV19, the J gene TRBJ1-5; D might be TRBD1 (5 bases). The germline gives CDR1 LNHDA, CDR2 SQIVND (reference sequence). Deletions cut 3 bases from V and 2 bases from J, with 8 bases between. The CDR3 runs 14 residues. CDR3 in DNA: TGTGCCAGTAGTATGACGGGGGGCAATCAGCCCCAGCATTTT. It specifies CASSMTGGNQPQHF.

The V and J genes are TRBV18 and TRBJ2-7; D is undetermined. V was pared by 2 bases and J by 0 bases, with 8 bases between. In germline, CDR1 is KGHSH, CDR2 LQKENI. CDR3 length: 14 amino acids. CDR3 in amino acids: CASSPGPFSYEQYF. CDR3 DNA: TGTGCCAGCTCACCAGGGCCGTTCTCCTACGAGCAGTACTTC.